Presented here are 15 T cell receptor beta chains from one specimen sequenced in a study of CD8 T cell repertoires and HIV-1 epitope variants. Clones were read by immunoSEQ multiplex PCR, and TCRdb kept only the in-frame ones, dropping some. The sample carries about 4,800 clones, 66% recorded once. The antigens for these receptors are not known. The sequenced sample consisted of cultured CD8+ T cells derived from PBMCs. The receptor source for this set is a male donor with HIV.

The chain is built from TRBV7-8 and TRBJ2-5; tentative D call: TRBD1 (5 bases). This CDR3 is built from 14 residues. V gave up 5 bases and J gave up 1 base, with 11 bases separating them. CDR1 is SGHVS and CDR2 is FQNEAQ in the germline V gene. CDR3 protein: CASSDGQPQETQYF. In nucleotides, the CDR3 is TGTGCCAGCAGCGACGGACAACCCCAAGAGACCCAGTACTTC.

DNA for the CDR3: TGTGCCACCCAATCCACAACTACTGCGAACTCTGGGGCCAACGTCCTGACTTTC. As protein: CATQSTTTANSGANVLTF. The chain uses TRBV27 and TRBJ2-6; D call uncertain. The germline V gene has CDR1 MNHEY and CDR2 SMNVEV (reference sequence). Trimming took 10 bases from V and 0 from J, leaving 22 bases between them. CDR3 length equals 18 residues.

Written as DNA, the CDR3 is TGTGCCAGCAGCGGAGGCTATGGCTACACCTTC. It codes for CASSGGYGYTF. The chain uses TRBV25-1 and TRBJ1-2; unclear D gene. V lost 6 bases and J 4 bases, leaving 6 bases between the germline ends. The CDR3 has 11 amino acids. Germline loops: CDR1 MGHDK, CDR2 SYGVNS.

The chain is built from TRBV6-5 and TRBJ1-5; 8 nucleotides agree with TRBD1. Unmatched junction bases numbered 5, after V lost 0 bases and J lost 7 bases. There are 15 residues in the CDR3. CDR1 is MNHEY, CDR2 SVGAGI, per germline. Here the CDR3 reads CASSYSSTGVQPQHF. CDR3 bases: TGTGCCAGCAGTTACTCGTCGACAGGGGTCCAGCCCCAGCATTTT.

There are a few counts of this clone. The V gene is TRBV18, the J gene TRBJ1-1; no clear D. CDR1 and CDR2 (germline): KGHSH, LQKENI. V shed 2 bases and J shed 2 bases, with 9 bases lying between them. CDR3 length: 14 amino acids. The CDR3 region has the DNA TGTGCCAGCTCACCATTTCCAGATAACACTGAAGCTTTCTTT. Translation gives CASSPFPDNTEAFF.

This clone appeared a few times. CDR3 in DNA: TGTGCCAGCAGTGAAGGGACACAGGGCCGCAATCAGCCCCAGCATTTT. Its protein is CASSEGTQGRNQPQHF. The gene calls are TRBV6-1 and TRBJ1-5; a weak D match, TRBD1 (6 bases). The CDR3 spans 16 residues. V shed 1 base and J shed 2 bases, with 12 bases lying between them. In germline, CDR1 is MNHNS, CDR2 SASEGT.

This clone was detected only a few times. V is TRBV10-2 and J is TRBJ2-7; D possibly corresponds to TRBD2 (6 bases). Per the germline V gene, CDR1 is WSHSY and CDR2 is SAAADI. V lost 6 bases to trimming and J lost 2 bases, with 20 bases between them. The CDR3 contains 16 residues. The CDR3 protein is CASRGGWGKGTYEQYF. CDR3 sequence (DNA): TGCGCCAGCAGGGGGGGATGGGGCAAGGGTACCTACGAGCAGTACTTC.

V and J are TRBV19 and TRBJ2-1, with TRBD1 identical over 12 bases. The CDR3 loop spans 15 amino acids. Germline assignment: CDR1 LNHDA and CDR2 SQIVND (reference sequence). Trimming took 4 bases from V and 6 from J; bases not matched to a gene: 4. CDR3 region: CASSTGQGAPNEQFF. CDR3 in DNA: TGTGCCAGTAGTACGGGACAGGGGGCGCCCAATGAGCAGTTCTTC.

This clone has only a few counts. The rearrangement links TRBV2 to TRBJ1-4, with TRBD1 as a possible D gene (6 bases). The ends were cut back, 11 bases at V and 5 bases at J, with 15 bases in the middle. Germline values: CDR1 SNHLY, CDR2 FYNNEI. The length of the CDR3 is 13 residues. The CDR3 nucleotides are TGTGCCTGGGGGGGGCAGACCAATGAAAAACTGTTTTTT. Protein: CAWGGQTNEKLFF.

The count of this clone is one. The CDR3 loop is CASSRLQGEEAFF. The CDR3 nucleotides are TGCGCCAGCAGCCGTTTACAGGGGGAGGAAGCTTTCTTT. The chain joins TRBV4-3 to TRBJ1-1; 8 positions agree with TRBD1. V shed 4 bases and J 8 bases; nucleotides not matched to a gene: 6. The germline gives CDR1 LGHNA, CDR2 YSLEER. This CDR3 contains 13 residues.

The rearrangement links TRBV5-4 to TRBJ1-3; D remains ambiguous. The CDR3 is 13 residues long. CDR1 is SGHNT and CDR2 is YYREEE in the germline V gene (reference sequence). V lost 2 bases and J 4 bases, leaving 7 bases between the germline ends. CDR3 loop: CASSFVGGNTIYF. The DNA of the CDR3 is TGTGCCAGCAGCTTCGTTGGGGGAAACACCATATATTTT. Drawing the rest from reference TRBV5-4 and TRBJ1-3, the complete variable domain is ETGVTQSPTHLIKTRGQQVTLRCSSQSGHNTVSWYQQALGQGPQFIFQYYREEENGRGNFPPRFSGLQFPNYSSELNVNALELDDSALYLCASSFVGGNTIYFGEGSWLTVV.

The gene calls are TRBV14 and TRBJ1-1, with D maybe TRBD1 (5 bases). Trimming left V 0 bases short and J 0 bases short, with 11 bases between. Per the germline V gene, CDR1 is SGHDN and CDR2 is FVKESK. CDR3 length equals 16 residues. CDR3 DNA: TGTGCCAGCAGCCAAGACAGGGAGCTCATGAACACTGAAGCTTTCTTT. Translation gives CASSQDRELMNTEAFF.

The chain uses TRBV28 and TRBJ1-1; D remains ambiguous. This CDR3 is built from 14 residues. Trimming took 3 bases from V and 6 from J, leaving 14 bases between them. CDR1 is MDHEN and CDR2 is SYDVKM in the germline V gene. For the CDR3, the DNA is TGTGCCAGCAGTTTCTCGATACCAGAGGCTGAAGCTTTCTTT. Protein product: CASSFSIPEAEAFF.

This chain uses TRBV11-2 with TRBJ2-6, with D hard to call. Trimming took 2 bases from V and 0 from J, leaving 8 bases between them. There are 16 residues in the CDR3. Per the germline V gene, CDR1 is SGHAT and CDR2 is FQNNGV. CDR3 sequence: CASSLFHSSGANVLTF. The CDR3 DNA reads as TGTGCCAGCAGCTTATTCCACAGCTCTGGGGCCAACGTCCTGACTTTC.

The chain recombines TRBV11-3 with TRBJ2-1; TRBD2 matches 7 bases. Germline values: CDR1 SGHNT, CDR2 YENEEA. V lost 1 base to trimming and J lost 8 bases; unmatched junction nucleotides: 11. This CDR3 is 16 amino acids long. DNA for the CDR3: TGTGCCAGCAGCTTAGTTGGACTAGGAGGCGACCATGAGCAGTTCTTC. Its protein is CASSLVGLGGDHEQFF. Looking up the rest from reference TRBV11-3 and TRBJ2-1 gives the full variable domain: EAGVVQSPRYKIIEKKQPVAFWCNPISGHNTLYWYLQNLGQGPELLIRYENEEAVDDSQLPKDRFSAERLKGVDSTLKIQPAELGDSAVYLCASSLVGLGGDHEQFFGPGTRLTVL.